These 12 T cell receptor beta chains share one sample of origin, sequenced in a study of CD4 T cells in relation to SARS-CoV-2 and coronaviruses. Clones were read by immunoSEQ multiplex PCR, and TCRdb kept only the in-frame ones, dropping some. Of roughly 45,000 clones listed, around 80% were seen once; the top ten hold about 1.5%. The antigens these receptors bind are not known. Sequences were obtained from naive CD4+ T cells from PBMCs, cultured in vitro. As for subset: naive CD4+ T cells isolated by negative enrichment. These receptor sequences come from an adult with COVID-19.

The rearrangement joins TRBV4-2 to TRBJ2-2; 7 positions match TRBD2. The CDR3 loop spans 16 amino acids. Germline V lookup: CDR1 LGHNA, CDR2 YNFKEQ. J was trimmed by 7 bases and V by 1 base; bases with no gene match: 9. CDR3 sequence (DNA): TGTGCCAGCAGCCAAGTACTCCCGGGGGGTGTCGGGGAGCTGTTTTTT. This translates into CASSQVLPGGVGELFF.

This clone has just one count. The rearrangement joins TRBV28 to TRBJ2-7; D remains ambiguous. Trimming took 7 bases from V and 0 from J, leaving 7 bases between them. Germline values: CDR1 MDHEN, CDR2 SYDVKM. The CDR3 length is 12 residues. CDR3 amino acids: CASTQSSYEQYF. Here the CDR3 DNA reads TGTGCCAGCACCCAGAGCTCCTACGAGCAGTACTTC.

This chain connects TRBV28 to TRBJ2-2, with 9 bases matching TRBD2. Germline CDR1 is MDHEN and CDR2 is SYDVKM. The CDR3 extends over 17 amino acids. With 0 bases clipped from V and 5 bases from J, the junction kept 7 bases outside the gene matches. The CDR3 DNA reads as TGTGCCAGCAGTTTATGGGGGACTAGCTCATATACCGGGGAGCTGTTTTTT. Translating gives CASSLWGTSSYTGELFF.

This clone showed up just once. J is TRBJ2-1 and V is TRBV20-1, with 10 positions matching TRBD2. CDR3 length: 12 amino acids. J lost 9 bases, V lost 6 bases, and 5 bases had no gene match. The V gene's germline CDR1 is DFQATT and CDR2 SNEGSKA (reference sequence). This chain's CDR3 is CSASLAGVEQFF. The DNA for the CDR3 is TGCAGTGCGAGTCTAGCGGGAGTTGAGCAGTTCTTC.

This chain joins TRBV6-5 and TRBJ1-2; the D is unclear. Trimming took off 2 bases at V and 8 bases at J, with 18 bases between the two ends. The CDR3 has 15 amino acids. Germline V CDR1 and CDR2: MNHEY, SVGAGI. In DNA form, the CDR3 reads TGTGCCAGCAGTTACCGATCAGGAGGTTATGACGGCTACACCTTC. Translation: CASSYRSGGYDGYTF.

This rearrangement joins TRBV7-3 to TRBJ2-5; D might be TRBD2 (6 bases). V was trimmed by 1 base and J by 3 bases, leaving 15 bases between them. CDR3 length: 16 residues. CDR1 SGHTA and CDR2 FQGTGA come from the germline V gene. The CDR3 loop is CASSLNGAGLKETQYF. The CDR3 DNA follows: TGTGCCAGCAGCTTAAATGGAGCGGGCCTAAAAGAGACCCAGTACTTC.

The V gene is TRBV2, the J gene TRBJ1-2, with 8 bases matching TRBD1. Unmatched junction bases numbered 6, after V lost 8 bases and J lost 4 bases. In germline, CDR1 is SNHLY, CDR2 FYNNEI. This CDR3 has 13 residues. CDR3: CASRGTGTYGYTF. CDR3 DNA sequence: TGTGCCAGCCGTGGGACAGGAACCTATGGCTACACCTTC.

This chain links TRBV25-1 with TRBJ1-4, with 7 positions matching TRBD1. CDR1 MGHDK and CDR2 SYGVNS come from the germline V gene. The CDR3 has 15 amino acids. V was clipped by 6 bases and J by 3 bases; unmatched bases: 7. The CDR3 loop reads CASRQTGRANEKLFF. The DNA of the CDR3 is TGTGCCAGCAGGCAGACAGGGCGTGCTAATGAAAAACTGTTTTTT.

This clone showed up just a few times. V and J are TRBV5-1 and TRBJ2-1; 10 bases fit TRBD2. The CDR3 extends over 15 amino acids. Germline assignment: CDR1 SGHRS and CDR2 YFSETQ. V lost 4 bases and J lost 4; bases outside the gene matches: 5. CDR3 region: CASSRTSGQYNEQFF. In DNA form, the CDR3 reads TGCGCCAGCAGCCGGACTAGCGGCCAATACAATGAGCAGTTCTTC.

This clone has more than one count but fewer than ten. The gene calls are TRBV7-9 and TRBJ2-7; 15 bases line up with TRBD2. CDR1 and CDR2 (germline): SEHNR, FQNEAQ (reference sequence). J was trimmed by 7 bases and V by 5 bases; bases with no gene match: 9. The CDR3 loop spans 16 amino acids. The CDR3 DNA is TGTGCCAGCAGCCCGAAGGGACTAGCGGGAGGAAAAGAGCAGTACTTC. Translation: CASSPKGLAGGKEQYF.

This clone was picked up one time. The CDR3 sequence is CASGYLGTDEQFF. The CDR3, as DNA: TGTGCTAGTGGTTACCTAGGCACAGATGAGCAGTTCTTC. V and J are TRBV12-5 and TRBJ2-1; D is unclear. The V end lost 4 bases, the J end lost 8 bases, and 12 bases lay between the germline ends. The CDR3 extends over 13 amino acids. Germline V gene data show CDR1 as LGHNT and CDR2 as FRNRAP.

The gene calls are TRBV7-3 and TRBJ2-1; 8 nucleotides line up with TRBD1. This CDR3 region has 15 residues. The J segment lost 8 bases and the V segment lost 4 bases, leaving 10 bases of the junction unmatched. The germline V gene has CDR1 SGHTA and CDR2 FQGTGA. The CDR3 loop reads CASSSAGGAFYEQFF. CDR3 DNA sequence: TGTGCCAGCAGCTCCGCAGGGGGCGCTTTCTATGAGCAGTTCTTC.